Described below is a single TCR beta chain sequence and its context. This clonotype came up a few times. What this receptor recognizes is not known. Base qualities are not recorded, but no much larger clone differs from it by a single base. The roughly 39 donors, aged about 6 to 95 years, were systemically healthy Caucasian individuals from Russia. Ten milliliters of peripheral blood were drawn from each donor into EDTA-treated Vacutainer tubes. Ficoll-Paque density-gradient centrifugation was used to isolate PBMCs, with at least 6.5 million per sample. Total RNA was extracted from PBMCs with Trizol reagent, with at least 6 micrograms obtained per sample. Naive CD45RAhigh/CD27high T cell percentages were measured by flow cytometry on a PBMC aliquot from every donor. Per the germline V gene (reference sequence), LGHDT is the CDR1 and YNNKEL is the CDR2. The CDR3 spans 15 residues, from the cysteine through the phenylalanine. The kept DNA is CDR3 alone, 45 bases in frame from the first base. V sheds 2 bases and J sheds 2 bases, leaving 10 bases between their ends.

The library was obtained by 5' RACE. Sequencing was carried out with an Illumina HiSeq 2500. A second about 7 to 12 cycle PCR used a sample-barcoded 5' primer and a J-beta primer mix. A unique molecular identifier was introduced onto each TCR beta cDNA molecule by a template-switch 5' adaptor carrying 12 random nucleotides. Each sample yielded at least 2.5 million CDR3-containing paired-end reads. The Mint cDNA synthesis kit, primed by a TRBC-specific oligonucleotide, was used to synthesize first-strand cDNA from all RNA. Following uracil-DNA glycosylase treatment, a first 18-cycle PCR with universal primers M1SS and BC2_uni_R was performed on all cDNA. As for the original processing: For normalization, 1 million high-quality reads were randomly selected from each sample, with every read carrying a distinct molecular identifier. Reads with shared molecular identifiers were discarded instead of being binned into consensus sequences. MiTCR, run with a Q25 quality threshold and the strictest error-elimination algorithm, handled CDR3 identification, clonotype clustering and error correction. A nonparametric unseen species model with Euler transformation was used to estimate a lower bound on total TCR beta diversity. The public reads were quality trimmed at Q25 with fastp and then assembled into clones with MiXCR by TCRdb, keeping productive beta chains. Rows merge per CDR3 protein into single entries with the most common DNA and genes. The V and J calls reflect TCRdb's pipeline rather than the authors' work. The table for this sample lists fewer than 800,000 distinct CDR3 sequences; 20% to 25% of them were counted only once. The ten largest make up more than 3% of the sample.

This entry belongs to a study of blood T cells in healthy people across ages (dated by TCRdb to between 2014 and 2017). Regarding the study in general: In model experiments, template switching captured roughly one uniquely barcoded TCR beta cDNA molecule for every two T cells. The donors were split into four age groups: young (average around 17 years), middle-aged (nearly 40), aged (more than 60) and long-lived (roughly 88). To avoid experimental bias, donors of different ages were randomly spread across the sequencing lanes. For two donors (one aged 18 to 29 and one aged 80 or older), the study analyzed two additional independent replicas of 1 million unique cDNA reads from the same blood draw. Using deep sequencing normalized with unique cDNA molecular identifiers, the study measured how TCR beta repertoire diversity changes with age. Overall results and qualifications from the work: As age increased, observed TCR beta diversity per million T cells dropped in a roughly linear way, and a significant reduction was already evident by age approximately 40. Total diversity estimates from one million sequenced T cells were considered lower bounds and underestimates. Observed TCR beta diversity correlated strongly with the percentage of naive T cells measured by flow cytometry. The long-lived group showed more naive CD4+ T cells, fewer expanded clones and increased TCR diversity than the aged group, suggesting age selection. Donor CMV infection status was unknown, potentially confounding age-related changes in expanded clonotypes. Since profiling was done on bulk unsorted PBMCs, naive and antigen-experienced compartments could not be conclusively compared.

What was sequenced was blood. This receptor was obtained from a man in his 70s in good health. The V gene is TRBV3-1 and the J gene is TRBJ2-1; a tentative D match to TRBD1 spans 6 bases. For the CDR3, the sequence is CASSQQGITYNEQFF. The nucleotide sequence is given as TGTGCCAGCAGCCAACAGGGGATCACCTACAATGAGCAGTTCTTC.